A single T cell receptor (beta chain) is shown here with its context. This clone is labeled medium-sized (0.01 to 0.1%). No cognate antigen has been identified for it. The read terminates 3 residues ahead of where the CDR3 ends, so the germline J gene completes it. CDR1 is given as SGHTA and CDR2 as FQGTGA, both from the germline V gene. Measured from the cysteine to the phenylalanine, the CDR3 is 15 residues long. Of the CDR3's DNA, 36 bases were read; they are in frame from base 1. V ends up 5 bases short and J 7 bases short, with an unmatched junction base count of 9. The data stem from a study of T cell clonality in common variable immunodeficiency (dated by TCRdb to between 2014 and 2017). For sequencing input, CVID and control samples contributed equivalent amounts of genomic DNA. For every sample, a 60 bp segment covering the rearranged TCRbeta CDR3 region was amplified and then sequenced. The immunoSEQ assay, a bias-corrected multiplex PCR combined with high-throughput sequencing, was used to amplify TCRbeta. From the authors' description of their analysis: Every unique nucleotide sequence counted as a clone and was annotated with V, D and J genes, copy number and frequency. Sequences were labeled productive if in frame, and non-productive if out of frame or containing stop codons. As previously described, Shannon's entropy was used to calculate clonality. The predicted amino acid sequences of productive clones were used to derive mean CDR3 Kyte-Doolittle hydropathy. The R hclust function was used to hierarchically cluster scaled V gene usage with Manhattan distance and complete linkage. Sharing of clones by CDR3 amino acid sequence was evaluated through resampling of 12 repertoires per group over 100 rounds. Repertoires were searched for approximately 70 published EBV-specific and some 240 published CMV-specific TCRbeta sequences. Analysis left out two CVID samples that produced under 10,000 sequences, so 40 to 45 CVID repertoires remained. TCRdb obtained this table from immuneACCESS and retained in-frame rearrangements with V and J assigned. These tables miss some clones; where compared with another copy, unresolved V genes account for less than half of the shortfall, and the remainder is unexplained. For V, J and clone size, that table is used; D and trimming come from the DNA. The table records around 16,000 clones for this sample, and not one of them appears only once. The top ten clones comprise approximately 12% of the sample.

What the research found in general, with its limitations: Despite equal DNA input, controls averaged approximately 74,000 unique sequences per sample versus some 30,000 in CVID samples. It was noted by the authors that sequencing of the repertoires of T cell subpopulations would be needed to clarify the cause of the increased clonality in CVID. TCRbeta clonality was higher in CVID subjects than in healthy controls (t-test p = 0.018), and the increase was most characteristic of about a third of subjects. Patient heterogeneity within the CVID cohort put limits on correlating repertoire features with clinical complications. CVID subjects shared fewer TCRbeta clones with each other than healthy controls did (p < 0.0001). CVID TCRbeta sequences reportedly showed fewer deletions and N-nucleotide insertions and lacked highly modified clones with 13 or more V deletions.

CVID was diagnosed by standard criteria: serum IgG, IgA and/or IgM reduced below normal range, plus specific antibody deficiency. A total of roughly 45 subjects (about 15 female and some 30 male; age range about 9 to 65 years, mean age 40) were included in the CVID group. Both CVID patients and healthy controls were predominantly of Caucasian heritage. All CVID subjects had received replacement immunoglobulin therapy for at least one year at the time of study participation. At the time of blood collection, no CVID subject was ill or was being treated with immunomodulatory or immunosuppressive medication. Heparinized peripheral whole blood samples of roughly 5 to 8 ml were obtained from each donor. Genomic DNA from adults with common variable immune deficiency (CVID) and from healthy adult controls was used to sequence TCRbeta CDR3 repertoires. To isolate peripheral blood mononuclear cells, diluted blood was subjected to density centrifugation over Hypaque 1077 or Ficoll-Paque. Genomic DNA was obtained from unsorted mononuclear cells through either Qiagen column purification or a centrifugation-based method.

The receptor chain draws on TRBV7-3 and TRBJ2-1; TRBD1 lines up with 9 middle nucleotides. The sample comprised peripheral blood mononuclear cells. The clonotype comes from a human donor with common variable immunodeficiency. The DNA read from the CDR3 is TGTGCCAGCAGCGTATCTCGACAGGGGGGGAATGAG. It codes for CASSVSRQGGNE. The CDR3 in full is CASSVSRQGGNEQFF.